The rows below give T cell receptor beta chains drawn from one sample of a study of B cell selection in AIRE deficiency. Assay: immunoSEQ multiplex PCR; the TCRdb copy retains only in-frame clones and omits some. The sample has 20,000 or so clones; 80% to 95% are singletons. The specimen was CD4+CD25+ Tregs sorted from PBMCs. These TCRs come from a human donor in good health. Both conserved end residues are part of each CDR3. Each record gives: J gene, clone size, D gene, V gene, CDR3 DNA, CDR3 protein. D genes are given only for firm matches. Size tells how often a clone was seen (once, few, many) or the class of an expanded clone, and some rows leave it out.

J: TRBJ2-7
size: .
D: .
V: TRBV6-1
DNA: TGTGCCAGCAGTTCCCCCGGAGGGTCGACCTACGAGCAGTACTTC
CDR3: CASSSPGGSTYEQYF

J: TRBJ2-1
size: .
D: TRBD2
V: TRBV10-3
DNA: TGTGCCATCAGTGAGGGAGCTAGCGGGACTAATGAGCAGTTCTTC
CDR3: CAISEGASGTNEQFF

J: TRBJ1-6
size: .
D: .
V: TRBV4-1
DNA: TGCGCCAGCAGCCAAGATGGGGGTACGGGCTCCTATAATTCACCCCTCCACTTT
CDR3: CASSQDGGTGSYNSPLHF

J: TRBJ1-2
size: once
D: TRBD1
V: TRBV5-1
DNA: TGCGCCAGCAGCTCCCAGGGGGGAGGCTACACCTTC
CDR3: CASSSQGGGYTF

J: TRBJ1-4
size: .
D: .
V: TRBV30
DNA: TGTGCCTGGAGCGGGGGGAGCAGGGTACTGTTTTTT
CDR3: CAWSGGSRVLFF

J: TRBJ1-1
size: .
D: .
V: TRBV29-1
DNA: TGCAGCGCCGTCACAGGGAACACTGAAGCTTTCTTT
CDR3: CSAVTGNTEAFF

J: TRBJ2-5
size: .
D: .
V: TRBV29-1
DNA: TGCAGCGTCATACCGCAAGAGACCCAGTACTTC
CDR3: CSVIPQETQYF

J: TRBJ1-2
size: once
D: .
V: TRBV18
DNA: TGTGCCAGCTCACCACTAGGGATCGGCTACACCTTC
CDR3: CASSPLGIGYTF

J: TRBJ2-3
size: .
D: .
V: TRBV5-1
DNA: TGCGCCAGCAGCTTGGGGCAGGGTAGCACAGATACGCAGTATTTT
CDR3: CASSLGQGSTDTQYF

J: TRBJ2-7
size: .
D: .
V: TRBV9
DNA: TGTGCCAGCAGCGTAGTGGCCAGACCCGAGAGCGAGCAGTACTTC
CDR3: CASSVVARPESEQYF

J: TRBJ2-1
size: .
D: .
V: TRBV20-1
DNA: TGCAGTGCCTCCCATTACGGTGAGCAGTTCTTC
CDR3: CSASHYGEQFF

J: TRBJ1-2
size: once
D: TRBD1
V: TRBV18
DNA: TGTGCCAGCTCATCCCTCTTTACAGGGGGGAACTATGGCTACACCTTC
CDR3: CASSSLFTGGNYGYTF

J: TRBJ1-4
size: .
D: TRBD1
V: TRBV7-2
DNA: TGTGCCAGCAGCTGGGGGACAGGGGAGAATGAAAAACTGTTTTTT
CDR3: CASSWGTGENEKLFF